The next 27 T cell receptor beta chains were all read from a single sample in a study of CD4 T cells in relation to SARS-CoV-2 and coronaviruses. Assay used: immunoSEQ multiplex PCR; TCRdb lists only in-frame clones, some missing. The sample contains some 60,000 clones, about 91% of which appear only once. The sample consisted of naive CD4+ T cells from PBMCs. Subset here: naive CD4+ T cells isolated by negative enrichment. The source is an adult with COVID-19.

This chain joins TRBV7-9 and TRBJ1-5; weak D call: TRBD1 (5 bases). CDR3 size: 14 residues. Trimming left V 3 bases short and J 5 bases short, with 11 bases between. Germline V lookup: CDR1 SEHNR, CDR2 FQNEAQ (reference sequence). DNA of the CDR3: TGTGCCAGCAGCTTGGACACCATGTATCAGCCCCAGCATTTT. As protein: CASSLDTMYQPQHF.

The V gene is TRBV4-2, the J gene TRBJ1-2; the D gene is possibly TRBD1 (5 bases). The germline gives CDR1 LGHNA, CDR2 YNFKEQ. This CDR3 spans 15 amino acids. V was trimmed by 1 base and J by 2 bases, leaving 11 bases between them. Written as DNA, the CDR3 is TGTGCCAGCAGCCAAGTCCCGGGACCCAACTATGGCTACACCTTC. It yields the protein CASSQVPGPNYGYTF.

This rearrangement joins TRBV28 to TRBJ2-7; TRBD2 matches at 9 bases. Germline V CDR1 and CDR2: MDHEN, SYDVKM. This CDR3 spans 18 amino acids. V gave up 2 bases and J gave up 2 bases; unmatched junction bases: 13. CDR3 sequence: CASSLGLAPAPDPYEQYF. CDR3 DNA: TGTGCCAGCAGTTTAGGACTAGCGCCAGCCCCGGACCCCTACGAGCAGTACTTC. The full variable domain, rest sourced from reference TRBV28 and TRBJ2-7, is DVKVTQSSRYLVKRTGEKVFLECVQDMDHENMFWYRQDPGLGLRLIYFSYDVKMKEKGDIPEGYSVSREKKERFSLILESASTNQTSMYLCASSLGLAPAPDPYEQYFGPGTRLTVT.

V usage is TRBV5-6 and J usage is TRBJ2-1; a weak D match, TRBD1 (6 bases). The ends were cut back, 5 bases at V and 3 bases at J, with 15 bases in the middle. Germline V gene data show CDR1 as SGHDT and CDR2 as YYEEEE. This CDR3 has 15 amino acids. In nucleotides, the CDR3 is TGTGCCAGCAGGGGTCGAGGCAGGGGCTACAATGAGCAGTTCTTC. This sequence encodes CASRGRGRGYNEQFF.

CDR3 residues: CASSLWQLLGGEQFF. The CDR3 DNA reads TGTGCCAGCAGTTTATGGCAACTCCTCGGGGGTGAGCAGTTCTTC. This chain links TRBV28 with TRBJ2-1, with a tentative D call TRBD2 (6 bases). In germline, CDR1 is MDHEN, CDR2 SYDVKM. Trimming shortened V by 0 bases and J by 9 bases, and 15 bases separated the two germline ends. This CDR3 region has 15 residues.

CDR3 nucleotide sequence: TGTGCCAGCAGTTACTCTGGGACTAGCGGGAGCAACGAGCAGTACTTC. As protein: CASSYSGTSGSNEQYF. V and J are TRBV6-5 and TRBJ2-7; 14 bases map to TRBD2. The CDR3 loop spans 16 amino acids. V lost 0 bases and J lost 5; bases outside the gene matches: 3. Per the germline V gene, CDR1 is MNHEY and CDR2 is SVGAGI.

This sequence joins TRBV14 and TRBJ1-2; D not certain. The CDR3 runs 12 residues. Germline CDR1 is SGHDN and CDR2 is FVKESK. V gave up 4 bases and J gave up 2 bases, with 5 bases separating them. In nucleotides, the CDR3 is TGTGCCAGCAGCCGGCAGAACTATGGCTACACCTTC. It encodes CASSRQNYGYTF.

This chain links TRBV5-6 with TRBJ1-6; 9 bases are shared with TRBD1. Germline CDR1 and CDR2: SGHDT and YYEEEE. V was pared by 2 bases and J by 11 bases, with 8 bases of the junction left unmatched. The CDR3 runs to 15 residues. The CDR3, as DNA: TGTGCCAGCAGCTTTACAGGGGGCCGTGGTCCACCCCTCCACTTT. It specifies CASSFTGGRGPPLHF.

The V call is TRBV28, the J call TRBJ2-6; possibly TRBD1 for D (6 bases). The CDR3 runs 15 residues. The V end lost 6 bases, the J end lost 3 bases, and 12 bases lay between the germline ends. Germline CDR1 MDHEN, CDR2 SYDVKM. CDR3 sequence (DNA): TGTGCCAGCAGCATCAGGGGTAGTGGGGCCAACGTCCTGACTTTC. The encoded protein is CASSIRGSGANVLTF.

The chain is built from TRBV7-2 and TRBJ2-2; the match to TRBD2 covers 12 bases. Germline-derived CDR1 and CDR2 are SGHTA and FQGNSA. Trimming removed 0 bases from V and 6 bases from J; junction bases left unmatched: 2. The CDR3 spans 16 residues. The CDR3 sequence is CASSLAGLAGPGELFF. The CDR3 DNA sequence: TGTGCCAGCAGCTTAGCCGGACTAGCGGGACCCGGGGAGCTGTTTTTT. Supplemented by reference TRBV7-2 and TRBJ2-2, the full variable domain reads GAGVSQSPSNKVTEKGKDVELRCDPISGHTALYWYRQSLGQGLEFLIYFQGNSAPDKSGLPSDRFSAERTGGSVSTLTIQRTQQEDSAVYLCASSLAGLAGPGELFFGEGSRLTVL.

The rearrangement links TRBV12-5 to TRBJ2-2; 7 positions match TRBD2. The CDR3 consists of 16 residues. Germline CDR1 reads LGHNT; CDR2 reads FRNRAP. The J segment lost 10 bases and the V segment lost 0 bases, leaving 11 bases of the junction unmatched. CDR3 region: CASGLVLAGSQEELFF. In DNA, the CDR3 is TGTGCTAGTGGTTTGGTTTTAGCGGGTAGTCAGGAGGAGCTGTTTTTT.

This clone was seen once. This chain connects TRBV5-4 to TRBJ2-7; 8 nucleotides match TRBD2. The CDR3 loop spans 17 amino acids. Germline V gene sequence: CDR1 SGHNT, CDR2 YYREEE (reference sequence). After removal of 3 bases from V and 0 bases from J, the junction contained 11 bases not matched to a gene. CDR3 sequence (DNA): TGTGCCAGCAGCTATGGGGCGGGAGGATACCACTCCTACGAGCAGTACTTC. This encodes CASSYGAGGYHSYEQYF.

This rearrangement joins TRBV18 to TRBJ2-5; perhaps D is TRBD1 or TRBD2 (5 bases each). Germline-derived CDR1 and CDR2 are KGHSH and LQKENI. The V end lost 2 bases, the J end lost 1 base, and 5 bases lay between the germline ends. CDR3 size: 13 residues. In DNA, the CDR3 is TGTGCCAGCTCACCAGGGGGCCAAGAGACCCAGTACTTC. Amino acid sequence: CASSPGGQETQYF. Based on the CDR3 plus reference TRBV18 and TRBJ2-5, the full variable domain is NAGVMQNPRHLVRRRGQEARLRCSPMKGHSHVYWYRQLPEEGLKFMVYLQKENIIDESGMPKERFSAEFPKEGPSILRIQQVVRGDSAAYFCASSPGGQETQYFGPGTRLLVL.

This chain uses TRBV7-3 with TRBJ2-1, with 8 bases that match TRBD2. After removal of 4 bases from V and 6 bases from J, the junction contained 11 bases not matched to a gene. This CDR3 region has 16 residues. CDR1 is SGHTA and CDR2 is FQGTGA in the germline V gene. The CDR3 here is CASSSAFLAGTNEQFF. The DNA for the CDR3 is TGTGCCAGCAGCTCCGCCTTTTTAGCGGGAACCAATGAGCAGTTCTTC.

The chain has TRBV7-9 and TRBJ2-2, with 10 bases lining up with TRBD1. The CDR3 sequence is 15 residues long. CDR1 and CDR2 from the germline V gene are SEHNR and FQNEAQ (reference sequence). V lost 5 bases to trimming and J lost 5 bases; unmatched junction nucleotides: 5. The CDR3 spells CASSRAGQGTGELFF. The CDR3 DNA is TGTGCCAGCAGCCGAGCGGGACAGGGGACCGGGGAGCTGTTTTTT.

CDR3 DNA: TGTGCCAGCAGTCTCGGGGGGAGCTCCTACGAGCAGTACTTC. This codes for CASSLGGSSYEQYF. This chain connects TRBV25-1 to TRBJ2-7; TRBD2 agrees at 7 bases. The CDR3 is 14 amino acids. Germline trimming cut 5 bases from V and 0 bases from J; bases unmatched to any gene: 4. Germline CDR1 reads MGHDK; CDR2 reads SYGVNS.

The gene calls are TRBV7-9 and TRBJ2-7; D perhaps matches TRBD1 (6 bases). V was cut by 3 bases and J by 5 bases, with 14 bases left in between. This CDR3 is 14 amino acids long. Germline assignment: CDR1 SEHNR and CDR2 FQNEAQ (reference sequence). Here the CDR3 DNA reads TGTGCCAGCAGCTTGGTACAGGGAAGGGACGAGCAGTACTTC. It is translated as CASSLVQGRDEQYF.

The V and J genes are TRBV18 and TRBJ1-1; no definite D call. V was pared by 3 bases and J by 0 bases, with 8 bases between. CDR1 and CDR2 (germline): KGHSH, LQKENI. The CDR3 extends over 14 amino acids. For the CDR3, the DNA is TGTGCCAGCTCACCGGCGGAGATGAACACTGAAGCTTTCTTT. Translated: CASSPAEMNTEAFF.

The CDR3 DNA is TGTGCCAGCAGCTATGGGGGATCCTACAATGAGCAGTTCTTC. Its translation: CASSYGGSYNEQFF. The J gene is TRBJ2-1, the V gene TRBV27; D may be TRBD1 or TRBD2 (5 bases each). V lost 6 bases, J lost 1 base, and 10 bases lay in between. The CDR3 is 14 residues long. The germline V gene has CDR1 MNHEY and CDR2 SMNVEV (reference sequence).

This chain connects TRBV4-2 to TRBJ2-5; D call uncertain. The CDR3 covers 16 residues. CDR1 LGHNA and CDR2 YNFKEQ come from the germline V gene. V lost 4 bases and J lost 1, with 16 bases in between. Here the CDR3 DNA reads TGTGCCAGCAGCCCCTCCGGCCGAGATATCCAAGAGACCCAGTACTTC. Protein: CASSPSGRDIQETQYF.

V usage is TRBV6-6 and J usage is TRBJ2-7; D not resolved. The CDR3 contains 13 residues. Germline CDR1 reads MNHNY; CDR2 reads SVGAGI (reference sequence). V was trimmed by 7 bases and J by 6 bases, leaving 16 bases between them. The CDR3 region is CASNLIMDGEQYF. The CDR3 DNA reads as TGTGCCAGCAATTTAATAATGGACGGCGAGCAGTACTTC.

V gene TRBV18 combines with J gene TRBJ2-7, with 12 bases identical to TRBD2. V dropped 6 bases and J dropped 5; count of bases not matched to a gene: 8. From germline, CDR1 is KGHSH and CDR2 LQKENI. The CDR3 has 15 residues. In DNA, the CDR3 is TGTGCCAGCTCTTCCTCTTCTAGCGGGAGGGACGAGCAGTACTTC. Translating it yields CASSSSSSGRDEQYF.

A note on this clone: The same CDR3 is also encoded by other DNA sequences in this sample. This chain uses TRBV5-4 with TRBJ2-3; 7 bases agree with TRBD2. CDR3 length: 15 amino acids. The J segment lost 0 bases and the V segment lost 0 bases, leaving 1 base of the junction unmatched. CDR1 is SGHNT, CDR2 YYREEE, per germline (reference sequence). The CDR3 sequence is CASSLGSGSTDTQYF. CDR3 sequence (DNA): TGTGCCAGCAGCTTGGGTAGCGGGAGCACAGATACGCAGTATTTT.

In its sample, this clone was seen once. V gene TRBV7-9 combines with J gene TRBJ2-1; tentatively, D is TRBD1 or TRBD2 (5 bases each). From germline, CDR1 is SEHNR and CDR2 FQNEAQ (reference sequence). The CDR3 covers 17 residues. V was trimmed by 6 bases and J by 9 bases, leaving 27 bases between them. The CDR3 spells CASSFPWGTNSFGEQFF. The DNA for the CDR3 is TGTGCCAGCAGTTTCCCTTGGGGGACCAACAGTTTCGGTGAGCAGTTCTTC.

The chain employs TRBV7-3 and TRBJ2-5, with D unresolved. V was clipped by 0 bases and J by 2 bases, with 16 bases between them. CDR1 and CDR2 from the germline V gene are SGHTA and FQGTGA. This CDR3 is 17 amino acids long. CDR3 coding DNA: TGTGCCAGCAGCTTAACTGGGGTGGTGCGTGGGCAAGAGACCCAGTACTTC. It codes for CASSLTGVVRGQETQYF.

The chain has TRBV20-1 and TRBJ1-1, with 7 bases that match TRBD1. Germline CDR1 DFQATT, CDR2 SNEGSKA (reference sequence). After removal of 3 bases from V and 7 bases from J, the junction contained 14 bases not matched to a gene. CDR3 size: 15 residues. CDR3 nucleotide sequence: TGCAGTGCTAGTTCCGGGACAGAGAGCTACAGTGAAGCTTTCTTT. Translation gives CSASSGTESYSEAFF.

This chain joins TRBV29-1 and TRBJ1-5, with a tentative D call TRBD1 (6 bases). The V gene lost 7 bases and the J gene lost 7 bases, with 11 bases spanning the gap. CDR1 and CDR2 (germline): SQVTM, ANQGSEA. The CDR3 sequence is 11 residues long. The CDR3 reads CSARGQQPQHF. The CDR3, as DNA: TGCAGCGCCAGGGGACAACAGCCCCAGCATTTT.